The entry below describes one T cell receptor (beta chain). The antigen remains unidentified. The data were obtained in a study of T cell responses to AZD1222 COVID-19 vaccine. The study's findings and limits: Receipt of two AZD1222 doses was followed by a rise in Spike-specific TCR breadth and depth.

The data were produced by immunoSEQ multiplex PCR, yet TCRdb's version contains in-frame clones alone and is incomplete. In the table there are 150,000 to 200,000 clones, approximately 92% of which are singletons. The CDR3 is 10 residues long. V was shortened by 8 bases and J by 6 bases, with 8 bases between the two germline ends. Germline V gene sequence: CDR1 SNHLY, CDR2 FYNNEI. The genes are TRBV2 and TRBJ2-7; a possible D gene is TRBD2 (5 bases). The material sequenced was peripheral blood, taken on day 0 of AZD1222 vaccination. This receptor was taken from an adult in good health. This chain's CDR3 is CASGSGEQYF. Written as DNA, the CDR3 is TGTGCCAGCGGGAGCGGCGAGCAGTACTTC.